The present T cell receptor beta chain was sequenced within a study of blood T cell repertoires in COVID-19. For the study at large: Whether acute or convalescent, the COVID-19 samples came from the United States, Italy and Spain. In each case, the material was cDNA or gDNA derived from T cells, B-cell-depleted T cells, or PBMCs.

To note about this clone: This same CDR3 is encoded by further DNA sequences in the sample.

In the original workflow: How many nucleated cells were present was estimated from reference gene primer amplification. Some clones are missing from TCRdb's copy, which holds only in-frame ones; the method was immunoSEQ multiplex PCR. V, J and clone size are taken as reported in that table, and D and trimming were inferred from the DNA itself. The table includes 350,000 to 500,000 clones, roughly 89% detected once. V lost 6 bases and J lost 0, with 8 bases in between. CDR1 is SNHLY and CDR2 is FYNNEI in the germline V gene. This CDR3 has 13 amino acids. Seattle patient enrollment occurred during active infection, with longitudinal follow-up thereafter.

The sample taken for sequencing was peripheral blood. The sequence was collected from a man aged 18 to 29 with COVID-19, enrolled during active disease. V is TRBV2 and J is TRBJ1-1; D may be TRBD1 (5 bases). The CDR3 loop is CASRIRVNTEAFF. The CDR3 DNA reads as TGTGCCAGCAGAATCAGGGTGAACACTGAAGCTTTCTTT.